The subject of this entry is one T cell receptor (beta chain). These data originate in a study of immune characterization of retroperitoneal liposarcoma. TCRdb fed the PCR reads into MiXCR, producing one record per CDR3 protein. There are 6,600 or so distinct CDR3 sequences in the sample; around 30% occur only once, and 25% to 35% lies in the top ten. Trimming stripped 10 bases from V and 5 bases from J, with 23 bases between. Germline V gives CDR1 SGHNT, CDR2 YENEEA. There are 15 residues in the CDR3. Input material: tumor tissue. The clonotype comes from a female donor with retroperitoneal liposarcoma. The rearrangement links TRBV11-3 to TRBJ2-5, with D perhaps given as TRBD1 or TRBD2 (6 bases each). The CDR3, as DNA: TGTGCCACTGGGCCGGGGGCCGGGGGAGTGGAGACCCAGTACTTC. Translating it yields CATGPGAGGVETQYF.